This T cell receptor (beta chain) was identified during a study of T cell changes during pregnancy in multiple sclerosis (dated by TCRdb to about 2019). At the level of the whole study: The study examined how the T cell repertoire changed over the course of pregnancy in women with multiple sclerosis.

Remarks on this clone: No cognate antigen has been identified for it. The record has no base qualities; no much larger clone is one base away.

Library creation used the immunoSEQ multiplex PCR assay. The clones in this table, taken by TCRdb from immuneACCESS, are in-frame only. Not every clone is retained; where verified, under half of the shortfall comes from an unresolved V gene, and the cause of the rest is unknown. The sample profile shows 50,000 to 70,000 clones; more than 85% of them were found once. The top ten hold about 0.85% of the sample. This TCR was sampled from a female donor with multiple sclerosis, enrolled in a pregnancy study. The sequencing here drew on peripheral blood, taken in the first trimester of pregnancy.

CDR3 loop: CASSASSAGATEAFF. The DNA reads TGTGCCAGCAGTGCTTCGTCGGCGGGGGCGACTGAAGCTTTCTTT. This sequence uses TRBV6-4 and TRBJ1-1, with a weak D call of TRBD1 (6 bases match). The CDR3, from cysteine to phenylalanine, totals 15 residues. The entry retains the CDR3 DNA only, 45 bases that are in frame from base 1. According to the germline V gene, CDR1 reads MRHNA and CDR2 reads SNTAGT. Trimming removed 4 bases from V and 5 bases from J, leaving 17 bases between the germline ends.